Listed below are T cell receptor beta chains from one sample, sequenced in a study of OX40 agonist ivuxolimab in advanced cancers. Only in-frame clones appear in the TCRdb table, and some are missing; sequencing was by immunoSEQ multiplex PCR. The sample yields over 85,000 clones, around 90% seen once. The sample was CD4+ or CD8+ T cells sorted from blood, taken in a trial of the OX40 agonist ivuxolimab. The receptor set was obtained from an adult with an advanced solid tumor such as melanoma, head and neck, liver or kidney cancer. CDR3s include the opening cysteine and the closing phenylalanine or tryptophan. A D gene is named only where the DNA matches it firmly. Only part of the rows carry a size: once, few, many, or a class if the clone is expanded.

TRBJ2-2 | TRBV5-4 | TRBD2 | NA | CASSPGTSGYTGELFF | TGTGCCAGCAGCCCAGGGACTAGCGGATACACCGGGGAGCTGTTTTTT
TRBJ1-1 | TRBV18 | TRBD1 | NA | CASSRDRGDTEAFF | TGTGCCAGCTCAAGGGACAGGGGCGACACTGAAGCTTTCTTT
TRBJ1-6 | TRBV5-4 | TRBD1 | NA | CASSLSATGETPLHF | TGTGCCAGCAGCTTGTCGGCGACAGGGGAAACACCCCTCCACTTT
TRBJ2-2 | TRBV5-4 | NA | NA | CASSRGINTGELFF | TGTGCCAGCAGCCGCGGGATCAACACCGGGGAGCTGTTTTTT
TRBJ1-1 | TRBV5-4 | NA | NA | CASSLDRQRNTEAFF | TGTGCCAGCAGCTTGGATCGACAGAGGAACACTGAAGCTTTCTTT
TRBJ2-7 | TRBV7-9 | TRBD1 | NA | CASSISGGYEQYF | TGTGCCAGCAGCATATCAGGGGGCTACGAGCAGTACTTC
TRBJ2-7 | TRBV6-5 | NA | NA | CASSYSTSSYEQYF | TGTGCCAGCAGTTACTCGACTAGCTCCTACGAGCAGTACTTC
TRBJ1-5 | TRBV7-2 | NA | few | CASESGRGQPQHF | TGTGCCAGCGAATCGGGGCGGGGGCAGCCCCAGCATTTT
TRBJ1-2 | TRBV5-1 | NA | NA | CASSLSQGYGYTF | TGCGCCAGCAGCTTATCCCAGGGTTATGGCTACACCTTC
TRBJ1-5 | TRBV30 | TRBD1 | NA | CAWSRTGDQPQHF | TGTGCCTGGTCAAGGACAGGGGATCAGCCCCAGCATTTT
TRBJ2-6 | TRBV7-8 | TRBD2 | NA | CASSGGLAGAGANVLTF | TGTGCCAGCAGCGGGGGACTAGCGGGAGCTGGGGCCAACGTCCTGACTTTC
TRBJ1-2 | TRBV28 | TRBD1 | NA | CASSSGGASYYGYTF | TGTGCCAGCAGTTCAGGGGGCGCTTCCTACTATGGCTACACCTTC
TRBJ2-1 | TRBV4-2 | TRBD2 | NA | CASSQVQREDYNEQFF | TGTGCCAGCAGCCAAGTGCAGCGGGAGGACTACAATGAGCAGTTCTTC
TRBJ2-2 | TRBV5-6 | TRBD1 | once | CASSPGQAQRELFF | TGTGCCAGCAGCCCGGGACAGGCACAGAGGGAGCTGTTTTTT
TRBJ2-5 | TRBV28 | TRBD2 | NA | CASRPYSGSLSETQYF | TGTGCCAGCAGACCCTATAGCGGGAGTTTATCAGAGACCCAGTACTTC
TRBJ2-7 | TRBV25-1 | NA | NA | CASSDPGQVGGEQYF | TGTGCCAGCAGTGATCCAGGACAGGTCGGGGGCGAGCAGTACTTC
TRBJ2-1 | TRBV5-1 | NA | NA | CASSLRELVSYNEQFF | TGCGCCAGCAGCTTAAGGGAACTAGTGTCCTACAATGAGCAGTTCTTC
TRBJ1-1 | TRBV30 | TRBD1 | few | CAWNVAGGENTEAFF | TGTGCCTGGAATGTCGCAGGGGGGGAAAACACTGAAGCTTTCTTT
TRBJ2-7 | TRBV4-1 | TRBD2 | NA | CASSQVRTSGTHEQYF | TGCGCCAGCAGCCAAGTCAGGACTAGCGGGACCCACGAGCAGTACTTC
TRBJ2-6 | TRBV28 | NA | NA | CASRGGTRGSSGANVLTF | TGTGCCAGCAGGGGAGGAACAAGGGGGAGCTCTGGGGCCAACGTCCTGACTTTC
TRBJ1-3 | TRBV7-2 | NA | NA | CASRLPGTGNTIYF | TGTGCCAGCAGGCTCCCCGGGACTGGAAACACCATATATTTT
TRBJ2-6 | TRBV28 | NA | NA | CASSLVGSSGANVLTF | TGTGCCAGCAGTTTAGTGGGTTCCTCTGGGGCCAACGTCCTGACTTTC
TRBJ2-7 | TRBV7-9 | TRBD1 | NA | CASSTSDRGLSYEQYF | TGTGCCAGCAGCACCTCGGACAGGGGTCTCTCCTACGAGCAGTACTTC
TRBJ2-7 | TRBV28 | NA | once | CASSLETGEQYF | TGTGCCAGCAGTTTAGAAACGGGCGAGCAGTACTTC
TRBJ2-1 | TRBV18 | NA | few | CASSPGNEQFF | TGTGCCAGCTCACCGGGTAATGAGCAGTTCTTC
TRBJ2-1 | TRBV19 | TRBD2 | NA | CASSISKGLGLHEQFF | TGTGCCAGTAGTATAAGCAAAGGACTAGGATTACATGAGCAGTTCTTC
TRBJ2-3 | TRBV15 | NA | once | CATSRPGARLNGTQYF | TGTGCCACCAGCAGGCCTGGGGCCAGGCTGAATGGTACGCAGTATTTT
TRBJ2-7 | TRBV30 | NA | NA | CAWSPQGIVYEQYF | TGTGCCTGGAGTCCTCAGGGTATTGTATACGAGCAGTACTTC
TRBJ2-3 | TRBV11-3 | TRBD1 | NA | CASSAVLKQGVKHTQYF | TGTGCCAGCAGCGCCGTCTTAAAACAGGGGGTGAAGCATACGCAGTATTTT
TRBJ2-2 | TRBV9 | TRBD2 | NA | CASSVGLAGGSAGELFF | TGTGCCAGCAGCGTAGGGCTAGCGGGAGGGTCGGCCGGGGAGCTGTTTTTT
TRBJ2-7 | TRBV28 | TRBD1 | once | CATSTGGNSYEQYF | TGTGCCACGAGTACAGGGGGCAACTCCTACGAGCAGTACTTC